This TCR beta chain came from a study of T cell responses to AZD1222 COVID-19 vaccine. Overall study results and limits: Among spike-specific TCRs, nearly half reportedly target unmutated variant regions. Females made up more of the donors, who were largely white British, and clonal diversity may have come out too low. Distributed over spike, vaccine-associated CD4 TCRs predominated at 160-218 and 743-854. None of the repertoires were sampled until the peak T cell response had passed.

TCRdb's copy holds only in-frame clones and misses some; the assay was immunoSEQ multiplex PCR. This table holds about 97,000 clones, about 87% found once. Worth noting for this clone: The target antigen is unknown.

The ends were cut back, 7 bases at V and 1 base at J, with 26 bases in the middle. Looked up from germline, CDR1 is MDHEN and CDR2 is SYDVKM. CDR3 size: 20 residues. Sample: peripheral blood, taken 28 days after the second AZD1222 dose. The receptor was isolated from an adult who received the AZD1222 COVID-19 vaccine. V gene TRBV28 combines with J gene TRBJ2-6, with D perhaps TRBD1 (6 bases). DNA of the CDR3: TGTGCCAGCACCCTTTCCCCGTCACAGGGCCCAACGTCTGGGGCCAACGTCCTGACTTTC. Translated: CASTLSPSQGPTSGANVLTF.